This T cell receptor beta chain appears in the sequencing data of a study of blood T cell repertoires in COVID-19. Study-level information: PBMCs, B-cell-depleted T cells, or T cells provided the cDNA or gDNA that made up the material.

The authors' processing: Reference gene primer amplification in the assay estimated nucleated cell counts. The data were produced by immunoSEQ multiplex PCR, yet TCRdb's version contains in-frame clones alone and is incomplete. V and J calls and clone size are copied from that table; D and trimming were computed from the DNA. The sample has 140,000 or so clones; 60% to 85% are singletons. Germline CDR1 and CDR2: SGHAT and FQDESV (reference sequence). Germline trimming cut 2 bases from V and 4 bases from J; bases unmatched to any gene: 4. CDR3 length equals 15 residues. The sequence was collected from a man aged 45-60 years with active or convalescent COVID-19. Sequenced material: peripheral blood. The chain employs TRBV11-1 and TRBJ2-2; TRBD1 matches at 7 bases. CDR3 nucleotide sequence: TGTGCCAGCAGCTTACTTAGACAGGGCACCGGGGAGCTGTTTTTT. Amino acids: CASSLLRQGTGELFF.